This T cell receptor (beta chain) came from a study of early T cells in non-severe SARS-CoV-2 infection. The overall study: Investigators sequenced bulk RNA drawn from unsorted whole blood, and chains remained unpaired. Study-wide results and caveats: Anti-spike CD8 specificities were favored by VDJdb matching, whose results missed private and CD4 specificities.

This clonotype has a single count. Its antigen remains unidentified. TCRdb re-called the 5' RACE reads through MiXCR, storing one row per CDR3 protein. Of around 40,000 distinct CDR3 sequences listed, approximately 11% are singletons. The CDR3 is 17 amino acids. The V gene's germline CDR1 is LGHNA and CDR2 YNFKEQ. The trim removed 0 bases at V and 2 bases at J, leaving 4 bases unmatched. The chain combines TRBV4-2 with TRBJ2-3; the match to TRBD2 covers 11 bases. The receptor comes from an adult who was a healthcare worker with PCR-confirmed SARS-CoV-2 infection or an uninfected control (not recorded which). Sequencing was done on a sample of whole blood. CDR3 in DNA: TGTGCCAGCAGCCAAGAAGCTAGCGGGGGGTCCACAGATACGCAGTATTTT. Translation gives CASSQEASGGSTDTQYF.